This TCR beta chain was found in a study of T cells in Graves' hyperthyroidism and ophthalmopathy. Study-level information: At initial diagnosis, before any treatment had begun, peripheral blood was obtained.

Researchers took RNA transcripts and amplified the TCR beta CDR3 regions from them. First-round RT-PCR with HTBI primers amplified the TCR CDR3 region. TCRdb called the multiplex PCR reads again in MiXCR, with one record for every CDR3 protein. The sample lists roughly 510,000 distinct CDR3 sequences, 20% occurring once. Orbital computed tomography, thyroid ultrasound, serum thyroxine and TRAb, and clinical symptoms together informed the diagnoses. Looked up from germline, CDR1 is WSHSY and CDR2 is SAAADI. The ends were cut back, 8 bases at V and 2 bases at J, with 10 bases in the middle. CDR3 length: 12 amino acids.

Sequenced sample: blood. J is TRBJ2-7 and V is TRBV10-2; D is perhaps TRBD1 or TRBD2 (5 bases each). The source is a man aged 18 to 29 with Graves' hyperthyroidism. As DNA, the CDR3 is TGCGCCAGCTCCGGGACCCCCTACGAGCAGTACTTC. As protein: CASSGTPYEQYF.